This section outlines one T cell receptor beta chain sequence together with its context. Its antigen is unidentified. This entry belongs to a study of Graves' ophthalmopathy and Graves' hyperthyroidism. Study observations and caveats: Detection in blood was also observed for most expanded thyroid clonotypes above 0.001 frequency.

The TCR beta CDR3 regions underwent amplification from RNA transcripts. An opening RT-PCR round employed HTBI primers and preceded a second-round multiplex PCR. TCRdb recomputed calls from the multiplex PCR reads with MiXCR, one row per CDR3 protein. The data hold around 1,200,000 distinct CDR3 sequences, with less than 45% observed a single time. The CDR3 loop spans 17 amino acids. CDR1 is SQVTM, CDR2 ANQGSEA, per germline. V was clipped by 6 bases and J by 4 bases; unmatched bases: 15. Clinical symptoms, serum thyroxine, TRAb, thyroid ultrasound and orbital computed tomography determined diagnosis. Sequencing was performed on peripheral blood or thyroid tissue (not recorded which). The clonotype was recovered from an adult man with Graves' hyperthyroidism. This chain uses TRBV29-1 with TRBJ2-2, with 9 positions matching TRBD2. CDR3 DNA sequence: TGCAGCGTGGGGACGGGACAAGCGGGAGGATCCACCGGGGAGCTGTTTTTT. It codes for CSVGTGQAGGSTGELFF.